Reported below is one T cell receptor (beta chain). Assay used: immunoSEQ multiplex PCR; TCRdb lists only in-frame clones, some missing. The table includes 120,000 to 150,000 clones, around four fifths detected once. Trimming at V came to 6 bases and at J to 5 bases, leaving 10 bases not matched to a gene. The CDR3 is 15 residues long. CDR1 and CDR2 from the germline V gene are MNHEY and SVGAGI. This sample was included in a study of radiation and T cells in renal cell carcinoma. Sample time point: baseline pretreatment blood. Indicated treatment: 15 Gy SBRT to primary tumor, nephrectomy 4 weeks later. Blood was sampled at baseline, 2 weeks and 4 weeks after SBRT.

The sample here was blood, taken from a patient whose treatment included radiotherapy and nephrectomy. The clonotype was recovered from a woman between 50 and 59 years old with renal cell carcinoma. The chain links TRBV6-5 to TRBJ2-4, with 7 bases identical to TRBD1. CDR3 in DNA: TGTGCCAGCAGATACCACAGGGGATGGCAAAACATTCAGTACTTC. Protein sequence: CASRYHRGWQNIQYF.